These T cell receptor beta chains were read from a single sample in a study of blood T cell repertoires in COVID-19. TCRdb's copy holds only in-frame clones and misses some; the assay was immunoSEQ multiplex PCR. Of approximately 200,000 clones in the sample, roughly 90% are singletons; the top ten hold more than 2%. The sample comprised PBMCs or T cells enriched from blood (not recorded which). Receptors were obtained from a woman aged 30 to 39 who had recovered from COVID-19. CDR3s include the opening cysteine and the closing phenylalanine or tryptophan. The D gene is left open where the match is weak. Clone size appears in some rows only: once, few, many, or a class for an expanded clone.

cdr3_length j_call clone_size d_call v_call cdr3_nt cdr3_aa
14 TRBJ1-4 - - TRBV19 TGTGCCAGTAGTATCGACAGGAGGAATGAAAAACTGTTTTTT CASSIDRRNEKLFF
14 TRBJ2-5 - TRBD2 TRBV11-2 TGTGCCAGCAGCTTAGGGGGAGGGGCAGAGACCCAGTACTTC CASSLGGGAETQYF
17 TRBJ2-4 - TRBD2 TRBV18 TGTGCCAGCTCACCCCCGACTAGCGGGGAGACCAAAAACATTCAGTACTTC CASSPPTSGETKNIQYF
15 TRBJ2-3 - TRBD2 TRBV5-1 TGCGCCAGCAGACTCTCTAGCGGGACCCCAGATACGCAGTATTTT CASRLSSGTPDTQYF
12 TRBJ1-1 - TRBD1 TRBV19 TGTGCCAGTAATCAGGGGGCGGCTGAAGCTTTCTTT CASNQGAAEAFF
15 TRBJ1-1 - TRBD1 TRBV27 TGTGCCAGCAGCCTCCGGGACAGGGATAACACTGAAGCTTTCTTT CASSLRDRDNTEAFF
16 TRBJ2-7 - TRBD2 TRBV7-2 TGTGCCAGCAGCCACACTAGCGGGGGCGTCTCCTACGAGCAGTACTTC CASSHTSGGVSYEQYF
14 TRBJ2-3 once TRBD1 TRBV7-2 TGTGCCAGCAACCGACAGGGGAGCACAGATACGCAGTATTTT CASNRQGSTDTQYF
13 TRBJ2-1 - - TRBV24-1 TGTGCCACCAGTGATTTGACAGGGAGAAGGCAGTTCTTC CATSDLTGRRQFF
13 TRBJ2-3 - - TRBV5-4 TGTGCCAGCAGCTTGACTGACACAGATACGCAGTATTTT CASSLTDTDTQYF
13 TRBJ1-1 - - TRBV19 TGTGCCAGTACCCTACAGGGAAACACTGAAGCTTTCTTT CASTLQGNTEAFF
18 TRBJ2-5 - TRBD2 TRBV7-7 TGTGCCAGCAGCTTAGGGCTAGCGGGAGGGCGCGACCTGGGGACCCAGTACTTC CASSLGLAGGRDLGTQYF
15 TRBJ1-2 - TRBD1 TRBV7-6 TGTGCCAGCAGCGTAGCACAGGGGGCCGGCTATGGCTACACCTTC CASSVAQGAGYGYTF
15 TRBJ1-5 - TRBD1 TRBV6-5 TGTGCCAGCAGTTACTACAGGGACAGGAATCAGCCCCAGCATTTT CASSYYRDRNQPQHF
16 TRBJ1-2 - TRBD1 TRBV24-1 TGTGCCACCAGTGATCCCCGGGACAGGGTGCGGGATGGCTACACCTTC CATSDPRDRVRDGYTF
18 TRBJ1-4 - TRBD1 TRBV3-1/TRBV3-2 TGTGCCAGCAGCCCCGGGACAGGCACAATCGCAACTAATGAAAAACTGTTTTTT CASSPGTGTIATNEKLFF
13 TRBJ2-2 - - TRBV4-1 TGCGCCAGCAGCCACCAGGGGTCCGGGGAGCTGTTTTTT CASSHQGSGELFF
15 TRBJ1-4 - TRBD1 TRBV9 TGTGCCAGCAGTGAACGGACAGGCCGAAATGAAAAACTGTTTTTT CASSERTGRNEKLFF
16 TRBJ1-3 - - TRBV18 TGTGCCAGCTCACCGGCCTCGGGGAACTCTGGAAACACCATATATTTT CASSPASGNSGNTIYF
14 TRBJ1-2 - - TRBV7-9 TGTGCCAGCAGCTTAGTTGTACGGAGCTATGGCTACACCTTC CASSLVVRSYGYTF
15 TRBJ2-3 - TRBD2 TRBV5-6 TGTGCCAGCAGCCGACTAGCGGGGGTCACAGATACGCAGTATTTT CASSRLAGVTDTQYF
16 TRBJ1-2 once - TRBV18 TGTGCCAGCTCGCGGAGCCAGACAGAGGTGGACTATGGCTACACCTTC CASSRSQTEVDYGYTF
13 TRBJ2-1 once TRBD2 TRBV11-3 TGTGCCAGCAGCATCAGCGGGAGGGATGAGCAGTTCTTC CASSISGRDEQFF